This T cell receptor (beta chain) was sequenced during a study of PD-L1 blockade in urothelial cancer. Note on this clone: The germline gene is not matched at one end of the junction; a read error may be the cause.

Sequenced by immunoSEQ multiplex PCR; TCRdb stores in-frame clones only, minus some. The sample records roughly 130,000 clones, around 85% being singletons. Looked up from germline, CDR1 is SNHLY and CDR2 is FYNNEI. The CDR3 has 14 residues. Time point noted: pretreatment peripheral blood. The clonotype was recovered from a man over 45 with urothelial cancer. The J gene is TRBJ2-7, the V gene TRBV2; 8 bases line up with TRBD2. The material sequenced was PBMCs, taken around atezolizumab (anti-PD-L1) treatment. CDR3 coding DNA: TGTGCCAGCAGCGCAAGCGGGAGCTCCGACGAGCAGTACTTC. This translates into CASSASGSSDEQYF.